These T cell receptor beta chains were read from a single sample in a study of T cell changes during pregnancy in multiple sclerosis. TCRdb's table, derived via immunoSEQ multiplex PCR, lists solely in-frame clones and lacks some. The table has 25,000 to 30,000 clones, approximately 90% seen once; the top ten hold about 0.64%. The sample was CD4+ T cells from peripheral blood mononuclear cells, taken in the first trimester of pregnancy. These receptors were collected from a female donor with multiple sclerosis, enrolled in a pregnancy study. CDR3s include the opening cysteine and the closing phenylalanine or tryptophan. The order of the fields is CDR3 length, J gene, V gene, CDR3 protein.

len: 12
j_gene: TRBJ1-6
v_gene: TRBV28
CDR3aa: CATVDRNSPLHF

len: 14
j_gene: TRBJ2-2
v_gene: TRBV6-6
CDR3aa: CASRDTGKTGELFF

len: 17
j_gene: TRBJ1-1
v_gene: TRBV5-6
CDR3aa: CASIPNGRQGMNTEAFF

len: 11
j_gene: TRBJ1-2
v_gene: TRBV7-9
CDR3aa: CAAGGNYGYTF

len: 13
j_gene: TRBJ1-2
v_gene: TRBV19
CDR3aa: CASRPRGLQGYTF

len: 15
j_gene: TRBJ1-2
v_gene: TRBV5-5
CDR3aa: CASSLGVREGYGYTF

len: 16
j_gene: TRBJ2-5
v_gene: TRBV5-1
CDR3aa: CASSFQGVPSQETQYF

len: 16
j_gene: TRBJ2-7
v_gene: TRBV6-5
CDR3aa: CASGWGPGQGSYEQYF

len: 15
j_gene: TRBJ1-1
v_gene: TRBV4-1
CDR3aa: CASSQKTGFNTEAFF

len: 14
j_gene: TRBJ1-2
v_gene: TRBV11-2
CDR3aa: CASSPGQGHYGYTF

len: 15
j_gene: TRBJ1-5
v_gene: TRBV6-5
CDR3aa: CASSYGSNSNQPQHF

len: 16
j_gene: TRBJ2-1
v_gene: TRBV5-1
CDR3aa: CASSLRGQGLYNEQFF

len: 14
j_gene: TRBJ2-2
v_gene: TRBV30
CDR3aa: CAWSGGHESGELFF

len: 16
j_gene: TRBJ2-3
v_gene: TRBV2
CDR3aa: CASSPAPGQGPDTQYF

len: 16
j_gene: TRBJ1-4
v_gene: TRBV7-9
CDR3aa: CASSLAWGPPVEKLFF

len: 13
j_gene: TRBJ1-2
v_gene: TRBV28
CDR3aa: CARRDRGNYGYTF

len: 18
j_gene: TRBJ2-5
v_gene: TRBV7-7
CDR3aa: CASSLVTAGGSRLETQYF

len: 13
j_gene: TRBJ2-7
v_gene: TRBV5-1
CDR3aa: CASSFGGAVEQYF

len: 15
j_gene: TRBJ2-3
v_gene: TRBV7-9
CDR3aa: CASSPGIHPADTQYF

len: 15
j_gene: TRBJ2-3
v_gene: TRBV5-8
CDR3aa: CASSLQGAGSDTQYF

len: 14
j_gene: TRBJ1-5
v_gene: TRBV19
CDR3aa: CASRRTGGNQPQHF

len: 17
j_gene: TRBJ2-5
v_gene: TRBV28
CDR3aa: CASSSLKRGHDRETQYF

len: 11
j_gene: TRBJ1-2
v_gene: TRBV30
CDR3aa: CAWSVYYGYTF

len: 14
j_gene: TRBJ2-3
v_gene: TRBV11-2
CDR3aa: CASSLAGASDTQYF

len: 14
j_gene: TRBJ2-5
v_gene: TRBV29-1
CDR3aa: CSVGPTGGSETQYF

len: 14
j_gene: TRBJ1-5
v_gene: TRBV5-1
CDR3aa: CASSFGGGDQPQHF

len: 19
j_gene: TRBJ1-6
v_gene: TRBV11-2
CDR3aa: CASSLLIGGQGSYNSPLHF

len: 15
j_gene: TRBJ1-2
v_gene: TRBV4-1
CDR3aa: CASSLGASVIYGYTF

len: 13
j_gene: TRBJ2-2
v_gene: TRBV7-7
CDR3aa: CASSVRVAGELFF

len: 16
j_gene: TRBJ2-7
v_gene: TRBV19
CDR3aa: CASSKSRDWNFYEQYF

len: 14
j_gene: TRBJ2-1
v_gene: TRBV12-5
CDR3aa: CASGITDPGGEQFF

len: 16
j_gene: TRBJ1-6
v_gene: TRBV4-1
CDR3aa: CASSQDGRGNNSPLHF

len: 17
j_gene: TRBJ2-2
v_gene: TRBV9
CDR3aa: CASSPSIATGRTGELFF